Below, 9 T cell receptor beta chains from the same sample are listed, as sequenced in a study of cytomegalovirus exposure and HLA in healthy donors. Repertoires were generated with immunoSEQ multiplex PCR, while TCRdb's copy carries only in-frame clones and drops some. Among 220,000 or so clones, 75% to 90% were seen once, and the ten largest hold over 12%. What was sequenced was PBMCs. These receptors all stem from a woman in her thirties in good health and CMV-seropositive.

The chain employs TRBV7-9 and TRBJ1-5; 10 bases match TRBD1. Germline values: CDR1 SEHNR, CDR2 FQNEAQ (reference sequence). The junction had 8 bases not matched to a gene; V was cut back by 1 base and J by 5 bases. This CDR3 comprises 17 residues. This CDR3 is CASSLVPSGTGDQPQHF. Written as DNA, the CDR3 is TGTGCCAGCAGCTTAGTCCCCTCGGGGACAGGGGATCAGCCCCAGCATTTT.

The rearrangement links TRBV18 to TRBJ1-2; D uncertain. Trimming left V 0 bases short and J 3 bases short, with 11 bases between. The CDR3 has 15 residues. Germline CDR1 reads KGHSH; CDR2 reads LQKENI. CDR3 residues: CASSPPERTHYGYTF. The DNA of the CDR3 is TGTGCCAGCTCACCACCAGAACGGACCCACTATGGCTACACCTTC.

This clone was detected many times. At one of its ends the junction is not consistent with the germline gene, which may arise from a read error. The chain recombines TRBV27 with TRBJ2-5, with 10 bases aligning to TRBD2. Germline values: CDR1 MNHEY, CDR2 SMNVEV (reference sequence). The CDR3 is made up of 15 amino acids. The CDR3 DNA follows: TGTGCCAGCAGTCTATCGGGACTAGCGCCAGAGACCCAGTACTTC. It codes for CASSLSGLAPETQYF.

The chain links TRBV2 to TRBJ2-7; D is undetermined. There are 13 residues in the CDR3. CDR1 SNHLY and CDR2 FYNNEI come from the germline V gene. Trimming shortened V by 4 bases and J by 6 bases, and 13 bases separated the two germline ends. The CDR3 DNA is TGTGCCAGCAGTGGTCGGACCGGGCTCGAGCAGTACTTC. Translation: CASSGRTGLEQYF.

V gene TRBV28 combines with J gene TRBJ2-7; 8 positions agree with TRBD1. J gave up 3 bases and V 8 bases, and 9 bases lay outside the gene matches. Germline lookup yields CDR1 MDHEN and CDR2 SYDVKM. This CDR3 comprises 14 residues. The CDR3 protein is CASHARQGIYEQYF. DNA of the CDR3: TGTGCCAGCCACGCGAGACAGGGGATCTACGAGCAGTACTTC.

This sequence joins TRBV29-1 and TRBJ2-2, with 8 bases that match TRBD1. The germline V gene has CDR1 SQVTM and CDR2 ANQGSEA. The J segment lost 2 bases and the V segment lost 4 bases, leaving 3 bases of the junction unmatched. This CDR3 is built from 14 residues. CDR3 sequence reads: CSVVAGGNTGELFF. The CDR3 nucleotides read TGCAGCGTTGTGGCAGGGGGCAACACCGGGGAGCTGTTTTTT.

The V call is TRBV6-1, the J call TRBJ1-1; TRBD1 matches 7 bases. Trimming cost V 9 bases and J 2 bases; bases outside gene matches: 9. CDR1 and CDR2 from the germline V gene are MNHNS and SASEGT. CDR3 length: 14 residues. In nucleotides, the CDR3 is TGTGCCAGTTCTTTAGGGACAGCCAACACTGAAGCTTTCTTT. Encoded protein: CASSLGTANTEAFF.

This clone was found once. The chain combines TRBV10-3 with TRBJ2-5, with a possible D match to TRBD2 (5 bases). The CDR3 covers 12 residues. CDR1 and CDR2 (germline): ENHRY, SYGVKD. The germline V and J ends were trimmed by 3 bases and 4 bases, with 6 bases remaining between them. The DNA for the CDR3 is TGTGCCATCAGTGAAGAGGGAGAGACCCAGTACTTC. Amino acids: CAISEEGETQYF.

In DNA form, the CDR3 reads TGTGCCAGCAGCTTAACTCAATTTAATGAAAAACTGTTTTTT. Translating it yields CASSLTQFNEKLFF. The chain recombines TRBV7-8 with TRBJ1-4; no clear D gene. Per germline, CDR1 SGHVS and CDR2 FQNEAQ. CDR3 length: 14 residues. V gave up 2 bases and J gave up 4 bases, with 8 bases separating them.